These T cell receptor beta chains were read from a single sample in a study of CD8+CD57+ T cells in acquired aplastic anemia. TCRdb passed the reads through MiXCR, listing each CDR3 protein once. Of hundreds of thousands of distinct CDR3 sequences listed, just under 70% are singletons. Sequenced sample: sorted CD4+, CD8+, or CD8+CD57+ T cells (not recorded which) from PBMCs. These receptors were collected from a human donor in good health, serving as a control. Each CDR3 is given with its conserved first and last residue. The D gene is left open where the match is weak. For some rows the clone size is stated as once, few or many, or as a class when expanded; others skip it.

TRBV10-1,TRBJ1-2,-,-,CASESKGYGYTF,TGCGCCAGCGAGTCCAAAGGCTATGGGTACACCTTC
TRBV9,TRBJ2-1,-,TRBD1,CASSVGDRVNEQFF,TGTGCCAGCAGCGTAGGGGACAGGGTCAATGAGCAGTTCTTC
TRBV5-4,TRBJ1-4,-,-,CASSLGRTEKLFF,TGTGCCAGCAGCTTGGGCAGAACTGAAAAACTGTTTTTT
TRBV7-9,TRBJ2-3,-,-,CASSLDGGTQYF,TGTGCCAGCAGCTTGGACGGGGGTACGCAGTATTTT
TRBV7-9,TRBJ2-7,-,-,CASSPRTEETWGEQYF,TGTGCCAGCAGTCCAAGAACAGAAGAGACATGGGGCGAGCAGTACTTC
TRBV6-6,TRBJ1-4,-,-,CASRGERGEKLFF,TGTGCCAGCAGAGGGGAACGCGGTGAAAAACTGTTTTTT
TRBV4-2,TRBJ1-6,few,-,CASSRAREASSPLHF,TGTGCCAGCAGCCGAGCCAGGGAGGCGAGTTCACCCCTCCACTTT
TRBV9,TRBJ2-7,-,-,CASSVASRANGLEQYF,TGTGCCAGCAGCGTAGCATCCCGTGCTAATGGGCTCGAGCAGTACTTC
TRBV7-9,TRBJ1-1,-,-,CASREKVGLPEAYF,TGTGCCAGCAGGGAAAAAGTGGGACTACCAGAAGCTTACTTT
TRBV7-6,TRBJ2-3,-,TRBD2,CASSFGTSGRHTDTQYF,TGTGCCAGCAGCTTCGGGACTAGCGGGAGGCACACAGATACGCAGTATTTT
TRBV5-1,TRBJ1-5,-,-,CASSLEGAGYQPQHF,TGCGCCAGCAGCTTGGAGGGAGCCGGCTATCAGCCCCAGCATTTT
TRBV20-1,TRBJ1-2,-,-,CSASMPSYGYTF,TGCAGTGCTAGCATGCCCTCCTATGGCTACACCTTC
TRBV19,TRBJ1-2,few,-,CASSIPQTGYDYTF,TGTGCCAGTAGTATCCCTCAGACTGGTTATGACTACACCTTC
TRBV9,TRBJ1-6,-,-,CASSALGVDNSAFHF,TGTGCCAGCAGCGCACTGGGAGTGGACAATTCAGCTTTCCACTTT
TRBV12-3/TRBV12-4,TRBJ1-1,many,TRBD1,CASSPPTGMNTEAFF,TGTGCCAGCAGTCCGCCGACAGGGATGAACACTGAAGCTTTCTTT
TRBV9,TRBJ2-7,-,-,CATSRGGLGSGQYF,TGTGCCACCAGCAGAGGGGGGTTAGGGAGCGGGCAGTACTTC
TRBV20-1,TRBJ1-1,-,-,CSARTSGGAFF,TGCAGTGCTAGGACAAGCGGGGGGGCCTTCTTT
TRBV20-1,TRBJ2-7,-,TRBD1,CSARPTGTGTYEQYF,TGCAGTGCTAGGCCGACCGGGACAGGGACCTACGAGCAGTACTTC
TRBV6-5,TRBJ2-3,-,TRBD2,CASIWTGGTDTQYF,TGCGCCAGCATCTGGACGGGGGGAACAGATACGCAGTATTTT
TRBV5-6,TRBJ2-5,-,-,CASSSSGVQGTQYF,TGCGCCAGCAGTTCGTCTGGGGTCCAAGGGACCCAGTACTTC
TRBV19,TRBJ1-2,-,-,CAGPVCPPPYGYTF,TGTGCCGGACCCGTTTGTCCGCCTCCGTATGGCTACACCTTC
TRBV19,TRBJ1-2,-,TRBD1,CASSIYKGTDYGYTF,TGTGCCAGTAGTATATACAAGGGGACAGACTATGGCTACACCTTT
TRBV20-1,TRBJ2-7,-,TRBD1,CSAPDRGTIHEQYF,TGCAGTGCTCCTGACAGGGGAACAATTCACGAGCAGTACTTC
TRBV9,TRBJ1-3,-,TRBD1,CASSVGEGASGNAIYF,TGTGCCAGCAGCGTAGGGGAGGGGGCGAGTGGAAATGCCATATATTTT
TRBV15,TRBJ2-3,-,-,CASRGLRAGTNAQYF,TGTGCCAGCAGGGGACTGCGGGCTGGGACAAACGCGCAGTATTTT
TRBV7-3,TRBJ2-7,-,-,CASSYAFNGGSYDQYF,TGTGCCAGCAGTTACGCATTTAACGGGGGTTCCTATGACCAGTACTTC
TRBV5-5,TRBJ2-5,once,TRBD1,CASSYTGGSETQYF,TGTGCCAGCAGCTACACAGGGGGGTCAGAGACCCAGTACTTC
TRBV4-1,TRBJ1-1,once,-,CASSRSKTQTTETFF,TGCGCCAGCAGCAGATCCAAGACTCAAACCACTGAAACTTTCTTT
TRBV9,TRBJ2-2,many,-,CASSVGTDRTGELFF,TGTGCCAGCAGCGTAGGGACAGACCGCACCGGGGAGCTGTTTTTT
TRBV2,TRBJ1-2,-,-,CASSGIVGYYGYTF,TGTGCCAGCAGTGGCATTGTGGGGTACTATGGCTACACCTTC
TRBV4-2,TRBJ2-1,many,TRBD2,CASSLRTSGGDNEQFF,TGTGCCAGCAGCCTCCGGACTAGCGGGGGGGACAATGAGCAGTTCTTC
TRBV7-2,TRBJ1-5,-,TRBD1,CASIRTGGCQPQHF,TGTGCCAGCATCAGGACAGGGGGCTGTCAGCCCCAGCATTTT
TRBV4-3,TRBJ1-6,-,-,CASSLEANSPLHF,TGCGCCAGCAGCTTGGAAGCGAATTCACCCCTCCACTTT
TRBV5-1,TRBJ2-5,-,-,CASSLVGSYRETQYF,TGCGCCAGCAGCTTGGTGGGGTCTTACAGGGAGACCCAGTACTTC
TRBV7-9,TRBJ2-1,-,TRBD2,CAINSSGSGVYNEQFF,TGTGCCATTAACTCTAGCGGTAGCGGGGTATACAATGAGCAGTTCTTC
TRBV5-8,TRBJ1-6,-,TRBD1,CASSLGTGEQSPLHF,TGTGCCAGCAGCTTGGGGACAGGGGAACAGTCACCCCTCCACTTT
TRBV5-1,TRBJ2-7,-,-,CASSFPGAMAEQYF,TGCGCCAGCAGCTTTCCAGGGGCCATGGCTGAGCAGTACTTC
TRBV6-5,TRBJ1-1,-,TRBD1,CASSDLMMAGGNTEAFF,TGTGCCAGCAGTGATTTGATGATGGCAGGGGGGAACACTGAAGCTTTCTTT
TRBV7-3,TRBJ2-3,-,-,CASSSRRASTDTQYF,TGTGCCAGCAGCTCGCGTCGGGCTAGCACAGATACGCAGTATTTT
TRBV20-1,TRBJ2-5,-,-,CSASYETEYSQYF,TGCAGTGCTAGCTATGAGACCGAATATTCCCAGTACTTC
TRBV19,TRBJ1-5,many,-,CASSRDQTLNQPQHF,TGTGCCAGTAGTCGGGATCAGACCCTCAATCAGCCCCAGCATTTT
TRBV5-1,TRBJ2-7,many,TRBD2,CASSLVLAGATSYEQYF,TGCGCCAGCAGCTTGGTACTAGCGGGGGCAACCTCCTACGAGCAGTACTTC
TRBV9,TRBJ1-6,-,-,CASREWDCNSHPHF,TGTGCCAGCAGGGAATGGGACTGTAATTCACATCCCCACTTT
TRBV11-2,TRBJ1-3,-,-,CASRGYSGNTIYF,TGTGCCAGCAGAGGGTACTCTGGAAACACCATATATTTT
TRBV15,TRBJ1-3,many,-,CATSRDPHSSGNTIYF,TGTGCCACCAGCAGAGATCCCCATAGCTCTGGAAACACCATATATTTT
TRBV7-2,TRBJ2-6,-,-,CASSKGRGTLDYETF,TGTGCCAGCAGCAAGGGCCGGGGAACACTTGACTATGAAACTTTC
TRBV7-2,TRBJ2-3,-,-,CASSRTGGYGYTFF,TGTGCCAGCAGCAGAACAGGAGGCTATGGCTACACGTTCTTC
TRBV6-5,TRBJ1-5,-,-,CASSPGPYSNQPQHF,TGTGCCAGCAGCCCGGGTCCCTATAGCAATCAGCCCCAGCATTTT
TRBV5-1,TRBJ1-2,few,-,CASSSRAGIVGYTF,TGCGCCAGCAGCTCCCGGGCGGGGATCGTTGGCTACACCTTC
TRBV7-9,TRBJ2-5,-,TRBD1,CASSRLTGLLRETQYF,TGTGCCAGCAGCCGCCTGACAGGGTTATTAAGAGAGACCCAGTACTTC
TRBV12-3/TRBV12-4,TRBJ1-1,once,-,CASGERGAGLGSEAFF,TGTGCTAGTGGTGAACGAGGGGCAGGGTTGGGGTCTGAAGCTTTCTTT
TRBV7-2,TRBJ2-3,once,TRBD1,CASTLGGYNTPRHDTQYF,TGTGCCAGCACCCTAGGGGGCTATAATACACCCCGCCACGATACGCAGTATTTT
TRBV20-1,TRBJ1-6,once,-,CSARAASGGTLHF,TGCAGTGCTAGAGCCGCCAGCGGGGGGACCCTCCACTTT
TRBV10-3,TRBJ2-5,few,TRBD1,CASSETGGETQYF,TGTGCCAGCAGTGAGACAGGGGGAGAGACCCAGTACTTC
TRBV14,TRBJ1-6,-,-,CASSGYRDASSGNF,TGTGCCAGCAGCGGGTACAGGGACGCCTCCTCTGGAAACTTT